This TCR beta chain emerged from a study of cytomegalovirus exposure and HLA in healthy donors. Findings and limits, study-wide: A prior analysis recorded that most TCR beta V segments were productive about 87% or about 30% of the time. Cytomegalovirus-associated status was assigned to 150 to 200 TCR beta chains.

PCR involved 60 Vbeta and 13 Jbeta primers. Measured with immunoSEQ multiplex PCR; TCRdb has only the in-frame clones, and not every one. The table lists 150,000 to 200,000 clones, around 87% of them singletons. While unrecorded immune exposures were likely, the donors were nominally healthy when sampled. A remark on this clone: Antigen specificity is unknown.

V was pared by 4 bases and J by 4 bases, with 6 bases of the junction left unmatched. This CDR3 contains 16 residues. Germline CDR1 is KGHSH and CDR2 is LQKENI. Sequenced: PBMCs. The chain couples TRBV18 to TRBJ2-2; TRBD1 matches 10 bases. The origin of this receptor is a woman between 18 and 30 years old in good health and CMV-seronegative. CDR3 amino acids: CASSRRQGASTGELFF. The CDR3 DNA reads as TGTGCCAGCTCACGGCGACAGGGGGCGAGCACCGGGGAGCTGTTTTTT.